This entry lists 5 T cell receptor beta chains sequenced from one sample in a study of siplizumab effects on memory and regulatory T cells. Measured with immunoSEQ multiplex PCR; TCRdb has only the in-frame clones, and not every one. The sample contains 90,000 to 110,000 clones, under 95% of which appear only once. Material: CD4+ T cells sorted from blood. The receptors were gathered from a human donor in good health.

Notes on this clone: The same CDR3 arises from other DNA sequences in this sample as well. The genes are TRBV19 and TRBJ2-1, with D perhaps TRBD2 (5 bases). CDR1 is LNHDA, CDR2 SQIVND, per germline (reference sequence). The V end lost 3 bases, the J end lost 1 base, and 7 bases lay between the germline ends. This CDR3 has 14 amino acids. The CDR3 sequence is CASSIGVSYNEQFF. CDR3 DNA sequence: TGTGCCAGTAGTATCGGGGTGTCCTACAATGAGCAGTTCTTC.

The CDR3 coding sequence is TGTGCCAGCGGACGATCCGGGACAACCTACGAGCAGTACTTC. This codes for CASGRSGTTYEQYF. V and J are TRBV2 and TRBJ2-7; tentative D call: TRBD1 (6 bases). The CDR3 runs to 14 residues. Between the trimmed V and J ends, which lost 8 bases and 2 bases, there was a span of 16 bases. The germline CDR1 and CDR2 sequences are SNHLY and FYNNEI. Full variable domain (rest looked up from reference TRBV2 and TRBJ2-7): EPEVTQTPSHQVTQMGQEVILRCVPISNHLYFYWYRQILGQKVEFLVSFYNNEISEKSEIFDDQFSVERPDGSNFTLKIRSTKLEDSAMYFCASGRSGTTYEQYFGPGTRLTVT.

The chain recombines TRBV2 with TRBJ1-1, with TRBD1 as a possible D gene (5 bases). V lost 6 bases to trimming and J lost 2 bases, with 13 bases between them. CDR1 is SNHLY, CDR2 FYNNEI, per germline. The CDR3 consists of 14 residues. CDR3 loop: CASSQGPDNTEAFF. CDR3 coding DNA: TGTGCCAGCAGCCAGGGACCTGACAACACTGAAGCTTTCTTT. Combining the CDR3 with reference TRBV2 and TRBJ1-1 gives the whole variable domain EPEVTQTPSHQVTQMGQEVILRCVPISNHLYFYWYRQILGQKVEFLVSFYNNEISEKSEIFDDQFSVERPDGSNFTLKIRSTKLEDSAMYFCASSQGPDNTEAFFGQGTRLTVV.

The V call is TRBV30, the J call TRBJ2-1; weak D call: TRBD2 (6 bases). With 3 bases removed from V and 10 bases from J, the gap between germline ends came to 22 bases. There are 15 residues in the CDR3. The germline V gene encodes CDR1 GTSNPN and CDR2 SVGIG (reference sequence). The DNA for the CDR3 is TGTGCCTGGAGGTCGGGGCGGGACCCCCCCACGGAGCAGTTCTTC. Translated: CAWRSGRDPPTEQFF.

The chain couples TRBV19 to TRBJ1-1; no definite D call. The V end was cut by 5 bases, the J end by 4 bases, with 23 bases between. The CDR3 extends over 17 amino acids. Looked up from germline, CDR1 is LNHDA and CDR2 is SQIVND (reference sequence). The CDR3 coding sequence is TGTGCCAGTAGTTTAATGGGGTTGACGCCTCAGGCCACTGAAGCTTTCTTT. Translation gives CASSLMGLTPQATEAFF.